These T cell receptor beta chains were read from a single sample in a study of spatial heterogeneity in lung cancer. TCRdb recomputed calls from the 5' RACE reads with MiXCR, one row per CDR3 protein. The sample carries tens of thousands of distinct CDR3 sequences, 12% recorded once. The sequenced sample was PBMCs, obtained at surgery. These receptors all stem from a female donor with early-stage non-small cell lung cancer. Each CDR3 is given with its conserved first and last residue. Fields, in order: clone size, CDR3 length, D gene, J gene, V gene, CDR3 protein, CDR3 DNA. The D gene is left open where the match is weak. Clone sizes are given selectively: once, few, many, or a class where the clone is expanded.

>few|15|.|TRBJ2-1|TRBV6-2/TRBV6-3
CASATSSGGWHEQFF
TGTGCCAGCGCAACCTCATCCGGGGGTTGGCATGAGCAGTTCTTC
>.|14|.|TRBJ2-5|TRBV18
CASSPPSMRETQYF
TGTGCCAGCTCACCACCGTCCATGAGGGAGACCCAGTACTTC
>.|14|TRBD1|TRBJ2-7|TRBV6-6
CAISSTGQDYEQYF
TGTGCCATTTCGTCTACGGGACAGGACTACGAGCAGTACTTC
>few|15|.|TRBJ1-2|TRBV5-4
CASSLEGQLNYGYTF
TGTGCCAGCAGCTTGGAAGGACAGCTAAACTATGGCTACACCTTC
>many|15|TRBD1|TRBJ2-1|TRBV5-8
CASSLEDRGGNEQFF
TGTGCCAGCAGCTTGGAGGACAGGGGCGGCAATGAGCAGTTCTTC
>few|13|.|TRBJ1-1|TRBV11-1
CASSADGNTEAFF
TGTGCCAGCAGCGCGGACGGGAACACTGAAGCTTTCTTT
>.|13|.|TRBJ1-2|TRBV6-5
CASSYQDSYGYTF
TGTGCCAGCAGTTACCAGGACAGCTATGGCTACACCTTC
>.|15|TRBD1|TRBJ1-3|TRBV6-5
CASRGRDRAGNTIYF
TGTGCCAGCAGGGGACGTGACAGGGCTGGAAACACCATATATTTT
>many|13|.|TRBJ1-1|TRBV18
CASSPNGGSEAFF
TGTGCCAGCTCGCCGAACGGGGGATCTGAAGCTTTCTTT
>.|16|TRBD1|TRBJ1-3|TRBV3-1
CASSQDGTAFGNTIYF
TGTGCCAGCAGCCAAGACGGGACAGCGTTTGGAAACACCATATATTTT
>many|14|TRBD1|TRBJ1-5|TRBV27
CASSQDRGSQPQHF
TGTGCCAGCAGTCAGGACAGGGGGAGTCAGCCCCAGCATTTT
>few|15|.|TRBJ1-4|TRBV2
CASRAGRGTNEKLFF
TGTGCCAGCAGAGCCGGAAGGGGGACTAATGAAAAACTGTTTTTT
>once|13|TRBD2|TRBJ2-1|TRBV28
CASKIGGAGEQFF
TGTGCCAGCAAGATCGGGGGGGCCGGTGAGCAGTTCTTC
>.|14|.|TRBJ2-7|TRBV29-1
CSVYDAVSTGEQYF
TGCAGCGTTTACGATGCGGTATCTACGGGGGAGCAGTACTTC
>few|16|TRBD2|TRBJ2-3|TRBV7-6
CASSDPSGGPQDTQYF
TGTGCCAGCAGCGATCCTAGCGGGGGGCCCCAAGATACGCAGTATTTT
>many|15|TRBD1|TRBJ2-3|TRBV6-6
CASSELGQSTDTQYF
TGTGCCAGCAGTGAACTGGGACAGTCCACAGATACGCAGTATTTT
>.|13|.|TRBJ1-5|TRBV19
CASSSTGNQPQHF
TGTGCCAGTAGCAGCACAGGGAATCAGCCCCAGCATTTT
>few|14|.|TRBJ1-2|TRBV7-9
CASSLAGTDYGYTF
TGTGCCAGCAGCCTCGCAGGGACCGACTATGGCTACACCTTC
>many|15|TRBD2|TRBJ2-3|TRBV6-2/TRBV6-3
CASSLAGGPGDTQYF
TGTGCCAGCAGTTTAGCGGGGGGGCCGGGAGATACGCAGTATTTT
>.|15|.|TRBJ2-3|TRBV13
CASSLAGESTDTQYF
TGTGCCAGCAGCTTAGCGGGGGAATCCACAGATACGCAGTATTTT
>few|17|TRBD1|TRBJ2-6|TRBV12-3/TRBV12-4
CASSFWAGGSGANVLTF
TGTGCCAGCAGTTTTTGGGCAGGGGGTTCTGGGGCCAACGTCCTGACTTTC
>.|14|.|TRBJ1-1|TRBV2
CASNPGRTDAEAFF
TGTGCCAGCAACCCCGGTCGGACAGACGCTGAAGCTTTCTTT
>.|14|.|TRBJ1-1|TRBV12-3/TRBV12-4
CASARSEGSTEAFF
TGTGCCAGCGCACGCTCCGAAGGTAGCACTGAAGCTTTCTTT
>many|14|.|TRBJ2-7|TRBV20-1
CSARDRRLGYEQYF
TGCAGTGCTAGAGACCGTAGGCTGGGCTACGAGCAGTACTTC
>.|15|.|TRBJ1-1|TRBV7-9
CASSTPATGDTEAFF
TGTGCCAGCAGCACCCCAGCCACGGGGGACACTGAAGCTTTCTTT
>few|14|TRBD1|TRBJ1-2|TRBV19
CASSIRGGFYGYTF
TGTGCCAGTAGTATCAGAGGGGGCTTCTATGGCTACACCTTC
>.|16|.|TRBJ2-3|TRBV24-1
CATPPPALTEGDTQYF
TGTGCCACCCCCCCCCCGGCACTAACCGAAGGAGATACGCAGTATTTT
>.|12|.|TRBJ2-1|TRBV12-3/TRBV12-4
CASSFSGNEQFF
TGTGCCAGCAGTTTTTCTGGCAATGAGCAGTTCTTC
>many|13|.|TRBJ1-2|TRBV20-1
CSARDPANYGYTF
TGCAGTGCTAGAGACCCCGCTAACTATGGCTACACCTTC
>few|13|.|TRBJ1-5|TRBV19
CASSIVGSQPQHF
TGTGCCAGTAGTATCGTGGGTAGTCAGCCCCAGCATTTT
>few|11|.|TRBJ2-1|TRBV11-2
CASSLVHEQFF
TGTGCCAGCAGCTTAGTACATGAGCAGTTCTTC
>.|15|TRBD1|TRBJ1-5|TRBV12-3/TRBV12-4
CASRSTGVGNQPQHF
TGTGCCAGCAGGTCGACAGGGGTGGGCAATCAGCCCCAGCATTTT
>few|15|.|TRBJ2-6|TRBV28
CASSTQSSGANVLTF
TGTGCCAGCAGTACACAGTCCTCTGGGGCCAACGTCCTGACTTTC
>.|14|.|TRBJ2-5|TRBV11-2
CASSLGGRPETQYF
TGTGCCAGCAGCTTAGGGGGCAGGCCGGAGACCCAGTACTTC
>.|14|.|TRBJ2-3|TRBV6-5
CASSYTTSTDTQYF
TGTGCCAGCAGTTACACAACTAGCACAGATACGCAGTATTTT
>many|14|.|TRBJ1-1|TRBV5-1
CASSFLSYNTEAFF
TGCGCCAGCAGCTTCCTTAGCTATAACACTGAAGCTTTCTTT
>.|15|.|TRBJ1-6|TRBV7-9
CASSLNNIYNSPLHF
TGTGCCAGCAGCTTAAACAACATCTATAATTCACCCCTCCACTTT
>once|16|.|TRBJ1-5|TRBV20-1
CSARDPRGDGNQPQHF
TGCAGTGCTAGAGATCCCAGGGGCGACGGGAATCAGCCCCAGCATTTT
>.|14|.|TRBJ2-3|TRBV19
CASGRRVSADTQYF
TGTGCCAGCGGTAGGAGGGTATCAGCAGATACGCAGTATTTT
>.|15|TRBD2|TRBJ2-3|TRBV20-1
CSAFSSGGGRGTQYF
TGCAGTGCATTTTCTAGCGGGGGGGGCCGAGGGACGCAGTATTTT
>.|14|TRBD1|TRBJ1-2|TRBV5-1
CASSLPDREYGYTF
TGCGCCAGCAGCTTGCCCGACAGGGAATATGGCTACACCTTC
>few|13|.|TRBJ2-7|TRBV5-1
CASSSPRTYEQYF
TGCGCCAGCAGTTCGCCCAGGACCTACGAGCAGTACTTC
>many|11|.|TRBJ2-4|TRBV6-5
CASSAKNIQYF
TGTGCCTCATCAGCCAAAAACATTCAGTACTTC
>.|16|TRBD1|TRBJ2-2|TRBV4-1
CASSPTGTVSPGELFF
TGCGCCAGCAGCCCAACCGGGACAGTCTCTCCCGGGGAGCTGTTTTTT
>few|18|.|TRBJ1-2|TRBV27
CASSLKKGRSRHPYGYTF
TGTGCCAGCAGTTTAAAAAAGGGCCGTTCGAGACACCCCTATGGCTACACCTTC
>.|17|TRBD2|TRBJ2-2|TRBV7-2
CASSYGTSGGASGELFF
TGTGCCAGCAGCTACGGGACTAGCGGGGGGGCTAGCGGGGAGCTGTTTTTT
>few|12|.|TRBJ1-2|TRBV21-1
CASRALRAGYTF
TGTGCCAGCAGAGCCCTGCGCGCTGGCTACACCTTC
>.|15|TRBD2|TRBJ2-3|TRBV6-1
CASGASGGATDTQYF
TGTGCCAGCGGGGCTAGCGGGGGGGCGACAGATACGCAGTATTTT
>.|15|.|TRBJ1-1|TRBV19
CASSDTQGENTEAFF
TGTGCCAGTAGTGACACACAGGGTGAGAACACTGAAGCTTTCTTT
>.|12|.|TRBJ2-5|TRBV11-2
CASSRAQETQYF
TGTGCCAGCAGCCGGGCACAAGAGACCCAGTACTTC
>.|14|.|TRBJ2-1|TRBV7-3
CASSLTDRYNEQFF
TGTGCCAGCAGCTTAACCGACCGCTACAATGAGCAGTTCTTC
>.|16|.|TRBJ2-1|TRBV5-5
CASSFGPMRSGNMQFF
TGTGCCAGCAGCTTCGGCCCCATGAGATCTGGTAATATGCAGTTCTTC
>few|13|.|TRBJ2-3|TRBV6-6
CASRVQGADTQYF
TGTGCCAGCAGGGTTCAGGGAGCAGATACGCAGTATTTT